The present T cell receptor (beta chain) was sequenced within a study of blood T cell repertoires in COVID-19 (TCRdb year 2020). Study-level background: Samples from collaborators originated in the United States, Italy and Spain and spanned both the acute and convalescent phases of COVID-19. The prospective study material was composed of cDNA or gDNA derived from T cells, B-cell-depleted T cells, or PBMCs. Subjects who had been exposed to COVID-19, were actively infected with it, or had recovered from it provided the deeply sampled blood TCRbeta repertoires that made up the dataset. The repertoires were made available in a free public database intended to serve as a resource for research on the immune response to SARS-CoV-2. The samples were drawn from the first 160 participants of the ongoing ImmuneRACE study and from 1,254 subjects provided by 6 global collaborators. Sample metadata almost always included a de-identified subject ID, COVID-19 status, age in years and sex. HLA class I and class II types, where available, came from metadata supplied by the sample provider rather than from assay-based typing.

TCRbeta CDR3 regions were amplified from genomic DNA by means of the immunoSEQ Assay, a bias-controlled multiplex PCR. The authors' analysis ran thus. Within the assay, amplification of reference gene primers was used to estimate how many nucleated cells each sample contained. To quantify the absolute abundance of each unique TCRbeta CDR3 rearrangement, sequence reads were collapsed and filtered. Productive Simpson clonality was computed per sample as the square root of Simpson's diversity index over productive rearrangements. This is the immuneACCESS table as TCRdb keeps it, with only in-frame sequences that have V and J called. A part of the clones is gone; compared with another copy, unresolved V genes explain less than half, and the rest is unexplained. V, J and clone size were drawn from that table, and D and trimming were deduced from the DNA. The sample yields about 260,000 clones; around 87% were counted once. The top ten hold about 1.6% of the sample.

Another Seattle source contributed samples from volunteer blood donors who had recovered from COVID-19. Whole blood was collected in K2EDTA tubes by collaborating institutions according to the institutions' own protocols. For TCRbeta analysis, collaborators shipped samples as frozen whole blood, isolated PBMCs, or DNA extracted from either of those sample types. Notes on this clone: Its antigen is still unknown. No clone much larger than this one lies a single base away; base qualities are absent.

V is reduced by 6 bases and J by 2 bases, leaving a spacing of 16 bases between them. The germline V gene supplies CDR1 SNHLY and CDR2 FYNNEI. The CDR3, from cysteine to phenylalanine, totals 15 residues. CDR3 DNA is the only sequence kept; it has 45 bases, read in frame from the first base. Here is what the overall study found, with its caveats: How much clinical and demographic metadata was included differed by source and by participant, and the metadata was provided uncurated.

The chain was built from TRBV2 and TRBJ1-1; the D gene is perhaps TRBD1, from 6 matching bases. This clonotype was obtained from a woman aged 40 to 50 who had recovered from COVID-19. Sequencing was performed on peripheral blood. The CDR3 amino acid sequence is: CASSDSWTENTEAFF. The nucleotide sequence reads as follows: TGTGCCAGCAGCGATAGCTGGACAGAAAACACTGAAGCTTTCTTT.